The T cell receptor (beta chain) under discussion was sequenced for a study of OX40 agonist ivuxolimab in advanced cancers. Study context: Cohort: approximately 83% men, mean age approximately 60, aged roughly 23 to 90.

Some clones are missing from TCRdb's copy, which holds only in-frame ones; the method was immunoSEQ multiplex PCR. The repertoire holds about 46,000 clones, 80% to 90% seen once, with approximately 53% in the top ten. This sequence originates from an adult with an advanced solid tumor such as melanoma, head and neck, liver or kidney cancer. Here the sequenced sample was CD4+ or CD8+ T cells sorted from blood, taken in a trial of the OX40 agonist ivuxolimab.

CDR3 region: CSVMGLAGAYEQYF. CDR3 in DNA: TGCAGCGTTATGGGGCTAGCGGGAGCTTACGAGCAGTACTTC. This chain connects TRBV29-1 to TRBJ2-7, with TRBD2 matching over 10 bases. The V gene's germline CDR1 is SQVTM and CDR2 ANQGSEA. CDR3 length equals 14 residues. V shed 5 bases, J shed 4 bases, and the junction held 8 bases outside the gene matches.